The 5 T cell receptor beta chains given below trace back to one sample, sequenced in a study of human T cells and chemical hapten exposure. A single record per CDR3 protein comes from TCRdb applying MiXCR to the RACE reads. In the table there are around 380,000 distinct CDR3 sequences, nearly 5% of which are singletons. The time point was: patch test 1, 2 weeks after DPC sensitization. Treatment described: therapeutic diphenylcyclopropenone sensitization with weekly scalp DPC. The starting material was whole blood, obtained in connection with sensitization to the hapten diphenylcyclopropenone (DPC). The source of these receptors is a woman between 45 and 60 years old with alopecia areata. Some clones in this sample may be carry-over from other donors' samples.

There are many counts of this clonotype. The rearrangement joins TRBV6-2 or TRBV6-3 to TRBJ1-5, with 8 bases fitting TRBD1. Germline lookup yields CDR1 MNHEY and CDR2 SVGEGT. The CDR3 has 15 residues. V lost 5 bases, J lost 4 bases, and 7 bases stayed unmatched. The CDR3 DNA follows: TGTGCCAGCAGTGCCCAGGGGGCGAGGAATCAGCCCCAGCATTTT. Protein product: CASSAQGARNQPQHF.

With respect to this clonotype: Likely a read error: the CDR3 ends without its conserved phenylalanine or tryptophan. The chain is built from TRBV6-6 and TRBJ1-1; D is perhaps TRBD1 (6 bases). Trimming removed 0 bases at V and 5 bases at J, with 10 bases between. The germline V gene encodes CDR1 MNHNY and CDR2 SVGAGI (reference sequence). The CDR3 loop spans 14 amino acids. CDR3 in amino acids: CASSYSGGETEAFV. The CDR3 nucleotides read TGTGCCAGCAGTTACTCAGGGGGGGAGACTGAAGCTTTCGTT.

This clonotype has ten or more counts. This chain joins TRBV21-1 and TRBJ2-3. TRBV21-1 is designated a pseudogene. This CDR3 has 15 amino acids. In DNA, the CDR3 is TGTGCCAGCAGCAGGTCGCGGATGTTCACAGATACGCAGTATTTT. It is translated as CASSRSRMFTDTQYF.

The chain couples TRBV19 to TRBJ2-1; possibly TRBD1 for D (5 bases). Looked up from germline, CDR1 is LNHDA and CDR2 is SQIVND (reference sequence). CDR3 length: 12 residues. V lost 7 bases to trimming and J lost 7 bases, with 11 bases between them. CDR3: CASTHGANEQFF. CDR3 sequence (DNA): TGTGCCAGTACCCATGGGGCTAATGAGCAGTTCTTC.

This clonotype was detected only a few times. The chain uses TRBV20-1 and TRBJ1-2; D not resolved. This CDR3 is built from 13 residues. From germline, CDR1 is DFQATT and CDR2 SNEGSKA (reference sequence). The V end lost 2 bases, the J end lost 5 bases, and 12 bases lay between the germline ends. In nucleotides, the CDR3 is TGCAGTGCTAGAAATCCCGAGATGTATGGCTACACCTTC. Protein product: CSARNPEMYGYTF.